This T cell receptor beta chain was captured in a study of OX40 agonist ivuxolimab in advanced cancers. As for the study in general: Around 40% of patients had received prior checkpoint inhibitor therapy. The study, taken as a whole, reports: At 0.1 to 3.0 mg/kg and by week 6, CD4+ and CD8+ T cells in the blood had expanded clonally.

On this clone itself: Its matching antigen is unknown. Other DNA sequences from this sample encode an identical CDR3 as well.

The V end lost 5 bases, the J end lost 2 bases, and 10 bases lay between the germline ends. Germline V CDR1 and CDR2: PRHDT, FYEKMQ (reference sequence). CDR3 length: 14 amino acids. Repertoires were generated with immunoSEQ multiplex PCR, while TCRdb's copy carries only in-frame clones and drops some. The data contain roughly 64,000 clones, 75% to 90% of them seen just once; the ten biggest clones take up roughly 13%. This receptor was identified in an adult with an advanced solid tumor such as melanoma, head and neck, liver or kidney cancer. V gene TRBV13 combines with J gene TRBJ2-1; D is possibly TRBD1 or TRBD2 (5 bases each). The sample was CD4+ or CD8+ T cells sorted from blood, taken in a trial of the OX40 agonist ivuxolimab. The CDR3 region has the DNA TGTGCCAGCAGCCACCGGGACCCCTACAATGAGCAGTTCTTC. Its translation is CASSHRDPYNEQFF.